The 17 T cell receptor beta chains below were found in one sample sequenced in a study of T cell responses to AZD1222 COVID-19 vaccine. The assay was immunoSEQ multiplex PCR, and TCRdb's table has in-frame clones only and misses some. The sample yields about 130,000 clones, 75% to 90% seen once. This material consisted of peripheral blood, taken on day 0 of AZD1222 vaccination. The receptor source for this set is an adult in good health.

This chain joins TRBV18 and TRBJ1-2; D uncertain. Germline CDR1 is KGHSH and CDR2 is LQKENI. The V end was cut by 2 bases, the J end by 0 bases, with 10 bases between. The length of the CDR3 is 15 residues. CDR3 sequence: CASSPWGEANYGYTF. DNA of the CDR3: TGTGCCAGCTCACCATGGGGAGAAGCTAACTATGGCTACACCTTC.

The chain combines TRBV27 with TRBJ1-1, with 9 bases lining up with TRBD1. Unmatched junction bases numbered 4, after V lost 6 bases and J lost 5 bases. This CDR3 comprises 13 residues. CDR1 and CDR2 from the germline V gene are MNHEY and SMNVEV (reference sequence). Here the CDR3 DNA reads TGTGCCAGCAGCCCGACAGGGGGGACTGAAGCTTTCTTT. This translates into CASSPTGGTEAFF.

This sequence joins TRBV5-1 and TRBJ1-3, with a tentative D call TRBD1 (5 bases). Germline loops: CDR1 SGHRS, CDR2 YFSETQ. The CDR3 runs 14 residues. V lost 3 bases, J lost 2 bases, and 9 bases lay in between. As DNA, the CDR3 is TGCGCCAGCAGCTCGCCGGGGGCTGGAAACACCATATATTTT. It is translated as CASSSPGAGNTIYF.

CDR3 nucleotide sequence: TGTGCCAGCAGCCAAGGGACTAGCGGGGGGTACAATGAGCAGTTCTTC. Translation gives CASSQGTSGGYNEQFF. The chain has TRBV4-2 and TRBJ2-1, with 14 bases lining up with TRBD2. Germline V lookup: CDR1 LGHNA, CDR2 YNFKEQ. V lost 1 base, J lost 4 bases, and 0 bases stayed unmatched. The CDR3 has 16 residues.

The V and J genes are TRBV7-9 and TRBJ1-1; D ambiguous. The CDR3 length is 10 residues. The germline V gene has CDR1 SEHNR and CDR2 FQNEAQ (reference sequence). Between the trimmed V and J ends, which lost 8 bases and 10 bases, there was a span of 11 bases. The CDR3, as DNA: TGTGCCAGCGGCGAGGTCGGAGCTTTCTTT. Amino acid sequence: CASGEVGAFF.

The J gene is TRBJ2-7, the V gene TRBV5-4, with 9 bases lining up with TRBD1. The CDR3 extends over 17 amino acids. V trimming: 4 bases; J trimming: 1 base; junction bases outside the gene matches: 12. From germline, CDR1 is SGHNT and CDR2 YYREEE (reference sequence). The CDR3 is CASSRATAGTGSYEQYF. The DNA for the CDR3 is TGTGCCAGCAGCAGAGCCACCGCCGGGACAGGGTCCTACGAGCAGTACTTC.

The J gene is TRBJ1-1, the V gene TRBV12-3 or TRBV12-4, with D tentatively TRBD1 (5 bases). The CDR3 extends over 12 amino acids. Trimming shortened V by 2 bases and J by 7 bases, and 8 bases separated the two germline ends. CDR3 amino acids: CASSLRGYEAFF. As DNA, the CDR3 is TGTGCCAGCAGTTTACGGGGGTATGAAGCTTTCTTT.

This clone has more than one count but fewer than ten. The chain combines TRBV3-1 (or the pseudogene TRBV3-2) with TRBJ1-1, with 10 bases matching TRBD1. Germline CDR1 and CDR2: LGHDT and YNNKEL (reference sequence). V was clipped by 1 base and J by 9 bases; unmatched bases: 5. The CDR3 has 14 amino acids. CDR3 loop: CASSQGEGQGKAFF. The DNA for the CDR3 is TGTGCCAGCAGCCAAGGGGAGGGACAGGGGAAAGCTTTCTTT.

The chain joins TRBV3-1 (or the pseudogene TRBV3-2) to TRBJ1-1; D is unresolved. V lost 1 base and J 1 base, leaving 13 bases between the germline ends. This CDR3 has 16 residues. Germline CDR1 reads LGHDT; CDR2 reads YNNKEL (reference sequence). The DNA for the CDR3 is TGTGCCAGCAGCCAAGTAGCACACGGGAGGAACACTGAAGCTTTCTTT. Protein sequence: CASSQVAHGRNTEAFF.

This chain connects TRBV19 to TRBJ1-5; D not certain. V was pared by 3 bases and J by 0 bases, with 6 bases between. The CDR3 sequence is 14 residues long. Looked up from germline, CDR1 is LNHDA and CDR2 is SQIVND (reference sequence). The CDR3 coding sequence is TGTGCCAGTAGTATTTCAGTTAGCAATCAGCCCCAGCATTTT. As protein: CASSISVSNQPQHF. Filled out from reference TRBV19 and TRBJ1-5, the complete variable domain reads DGGITQSPKYLFRKEGQNVTLSCEQNLNHDAMYWYRQDPGQGLRLIYYSQIVNDFQKGDIAEGYSVSREKKESFPLTVTSAQKNPTAFYLCASSISVSNQPQHFGDGTRLSIL.

This clone was seen only once. The CDR3 DNA sequence: TGTGCCAGCGGGATATGGGGCCCCCCGCCTCCGGATCCTGGCGATACGCAGTATTTT. Translating gives CASGIWGPPPPDPGDTQYF. The chain employs TRBV3-1 (or the pseudogene TRBV3-2) and TRBJ2-3; the D gene is possibly TRBD1 (5 bases). This CDR3 has 19 amino acids. The V end was cut by 8 bases, the J end by 6 bases, with 33 bases between. Germline values: CDR1 LGHDT, CDR2 YNNKEL (reference sequence).

J is TRBJ1-2 and V is TRBV29-1; D not certain. With 4 bases removed from V and 8 bases from J, the gap between germline ends came to 17 bases. The CDR3 is 13 residues long. Germline V gives CDR1 SQVTM, CDR2 ANQGSEA. In nucleotides, the CDR3 is TGCAGCGTTGCTTCGATCCTGGTGGGGGGCTACACCTTC. Encoded protein: CSVASILVGGYTF.

The chain uses TRBV5-4 and TRBJ2-7; 10 bases are a match to TRBD2. Germline V lookup: CDR1 SGHNT, CDR2 YYREEE (reference sequence). V dropped 0 bases and J dropped 3; count of bases not matched to a gene: 3. This CDR3 spans 15 amino acids. CDR3 nucleotides: TGTGCCAGCAGCTTGGGCCTAGCGGGGGACTACGAGCAGTACTTC. Encoded protein: CASSLGLAGDYEQYF.

The chain is built from TRBV5-4 and TRBJ1-2, with D perhaps TRBD1 (5 bases). CDR3 length equals 13 residues. Germline V CDR1 and CDR2: SGHNT, YYREEE (reference sequence). V was pared by 4 bases and J by 2 bases, with 9 bases between. CDR3 nucleotide sequence: TGTGCCAGCAGCCTTGACAGAAACTATGGCTACACCTTC. Residues: CASSLDRNYGYTF.

The chain has TRBV20-1 and TRBJ2-2; D unclear. The germline gives CDR1 DFQATT, CDR2 SNEGSKA (reference sequence). This CDR3 comprises 11 residues. V was trimmed by 1 base and J by 6 bases, leaving 3 bases between them. The DNA of the CDR3 is TGCAGTGCTAGAGGGGCCGGGGAGCTGTTTTTT. This gives the protein CSARGAGELFF.

The V call is TRBV3-1 (or the pseudogene TRBV3-2), the J call TRBJ2-3; no clear D. The V and J ends lost 3 bases and 6 bases respectively, with 10 bases between them. In germline, CDR1 is LGHDT, CDR2 YNNKEL (reference sequence). The CDR3 is made up of 13 amino acids. The CDR3 coding sequence is TGTGCCAGCAGCCAGACCAGAAAGGATACGCAGTATTTT. Its translation is CASSQTRKDTQYF.

V gene TRBV19 combines with J gene TRBJ1-2, with TRBD1 matching over 7 bases. J was trimmed by 8 bases and V by 8 bases; bases with no gene match: 17. Germline V CDR1 and CDR2: LNHDA, SQIVND (reference sequence). This CDR3 comprises 15 residues. The CDR3 sequence is CASFRPGQSLSGYTF. The DNA of the CDR3 is TGTGCCAGTTTTCGACCGGGACAGTCTCTTTCAGGCTACACCTTC.